This T cell receptor (beta chain) was recovered during a study of shared clonotypes between healthy human individuals. Whole-study context: CD4 naive and CD4 memory each took three plates per donor, while CD8 naive took two and CD8 memory one. Study-wide findings and caveats: The four-donor shared clonotypes exceeded non-shared clonotypes in generation probability, with non-shared ones scoring lower.

This CDR3 contains 16 residues. Germline trimming cut 1 base from V and 5 bases from J; bases unmatched to any gene: 9. Germline CDR1 is MGHRA and CDR2 is YSYEKL. CD45RO-negative CD8 cells positively selected for CCR7 made up the naive population, which excluded terminally differentiated effector memory CD45RA+ cells. HIV-negative, healthy adults without recent acute infections or vaccinations were the donors. Profiling relied on immunoSEQ multiplex PCR, and the TCRdb table lists in-frame clones only, not all of them. The data show around 1.9 million clones, approximately 94% seen once. As to this clone: Its antigen is not known.

The chain has TRBV4-1 and TRBJ2-7, with 9 bases aligning to TRBD1. This TCR was sampled from a man younger than 35 in good health. Some clones in this sample may be carry-over from other donors' samples. The sequenced sample consisted of naive CD8+ T cells from PBMCs. This chain's CDR3 is CASSQGAGQGTNEQYF. The CDR3 DNA sequence: TGCGCCAGCAGCCAAGGGGCCGGACAGGGGACCAACGAGCAGTACTTC.